This T cell receptor (beta chain) was sequenced for a study of blood T cell repertoires in COVID-19 (dated by TCRdb to about 2020). Study-level background: Samples from collaborators originated in the United States, Italy and Spain and spanned both the acute and convalescent phases of COVID-19. The prospective study material was composed of cDNA or gDNA derived from T cells, B-cell-depleted T cells, or PBMCs. Where available, HLA class I and class II types were obtained from metadata supplied by the sample provider rather than from assay-based typing. A freely available public database, intended as a resource for researchers studying the immune response to SARS-CoV-2, is where the repertoires were released. Subjects who had been exposed to COVID-19, were actively infected with it, or had recovered from it provided the deeply sampled blood TCRbeta repertoires that made up the dataset. Samples were obtained from the ongoing ImmuneRACE study (first 160 participants) and from 1,254 subjects provided by 6 global collaborators. The sample metadata nearly always contained a de-identified subject ID, COVID-19 status, age in years and sex.

Overall study results and their limits: How much clinical and demographic metadata was included differed by source and by participant, and the metadata was provided uncurated.

Each collaborating institution followed its own protocols to collect whole blood in K2EDTA tubes. For TCRbeta analysis, collaborators shipped samples as frozen whole blood, isolated PBMCs, or DNA extracted from either of those sample types. Comment on this clone: No cognate antigen has been identified for it. No quality values exist for individual bases; no much larger clone is one base distant.

CDR1 and CDR2, per the germline V gene, are SGHTA and FQGNSA. V and J lose 3 bases and 5 bases, and a span of 14 bases separates them. The CDR3 goes from the cysteine to the phenylalanine over 16 residues. The retained sequence is limited to the CDR3, 48 bases, with the frame set at the first base. TCRbeta CDR3 regions were amplified from genomic DNA by means of the immunoSEQ Assay, a bias-controlled multiplex PCR. Regarding the original processing steps: The number of nucleated cells in each sample was estimated by amplification of reference gene primers within the assay. To quantify the absolute abundance of each unique TCRbeta CDR3 rearrangement, sequence reads were collapsed and filtered. For each sample, productive Simpson clonality was calculated by taking the square root of Simpson's diversity index across productive rearrangements. Entries here come from immuneACCESS through TCRdb and include only in-frame sequences with V and J called. Some clones fail to appear in such tables; in the studies checked, an unresolved V gene covers under half of the shortfall, and the cause of the remainder is unknown. From that table come the V and J calls and clone size; the DNA was used to work out D and trimming. Within this sample are 200,000 to 250,000 clones, with approximately 86% of them counted one time only. The ten top clones hold over 6% of the sample.

Source material: peripheral blood. The V and J segments used are TRBV7-2 and TRBJ1-6; the D gene is possibly TRBD1, with 6 bases matching. The source is a woman between 65 and 79 years old with active or convalescent COVID-19. The CDR3 amino acid sequence is: CASSFRQADHNSPLHF. In nucleotide form, the sequence is TGTGCCAGCAGCTTTAGACAGGCCGACCATAATTCACCCCTCCACTTT.